The 27 T cell receptor beta chains below all came from one sample that was sequenced in a study of blood T cell repertoires in COVID-19. Measured with immunoSEQ multiplex PCR; TCRdb has only the in-frame clones, and not every one. The sample lists 300,000 to 450,000 clones; 70% to 90% were seen once. Sequencing was done on a sample of PBMCs or T cells enriched from blood (not recorded which). These receptors originate from a man aged 25-40 years who had recovered from COVID-19.

The genes are TRBV7-9 and TRBJ2-7; no clear D. V was shortened by 2 bases and J by 0 bases, with 11 bases between the two germline ends. The CDR3 spans 15 residues. Germline V lookup: CDR1 SEHNR, CDR2 FQNEAQ (reference sequence). CDR3 amino acids: CASSLFDLSSYEQYF. The DNA for the CDR3 is TGTGCCAGCAGCTTATTCGACTTGAGCTCCTACGAGCAGTACTTC.

CDR3 sequence reads: CGASGEELRETQYF. As DNA, the CDR3 is TGTGGGGCTAGCGGAGAGGAGTTGCGGGAGACCCAGTACTTC. The J gene is TRBJ2-5, the V gene TRBV7-9; TRBD2 agrees at 7 bases. Germline assignment: CDR1 SEHNR and CDR2 FQNEAQ (reference sequence). The CDR3 runs to 14 residues.

This chain links TRBV11-3 with TRBJ2-7, with 7 bases aligning to TRBD2. The CDR3 sequence is 16 residues long. CDR1 is SGHNT and CDR2 is YENEEA in the germline V gene. After removal of 0 bases from V and 3 bases from J, the junction contained 8 bases not matched to a gene. The CDR3 loop is CASSLERNGGNYEQYF. The CDR3 DNA reads as TGTGCCAGCAGCTTAGAGAGAAACGGGGGGAACTACGAGCAGTACTTC.

This rearrangement joins TRBV27 to TRBJ1-5; D is possibly TRBD1 (5 bases). CDR1 and CDR2 (germline): MNHEY, SMNVEV (reference sequence). The CDR3 length is 15 residues. Trimming removed 5 bases at V and 5 bases at J, with 16 bases between. CDR3 in DNA: TGTGCCAGCAGTCCGCTGGGGGTAGCGGATCAGCCCCAGCATTTT. This gives the protein CASSPLGVADQPQHF.

This rearrangement joins TRBV19 to TRBJ1-2; TRBD1 might be the D (6 bases). The CDR3 extends over 13 amino acids. CDR1 is LNHDA and CDR2 is SQIVND in the germline V gene (reference sequence). V lost 5 bases and J lost 8, with 15 bases in between. CDR3 sequence (DNA): TGTGCCAGTAGTCTAGTACAGGGAGGGGGCTACACCTTC. Protein: CASSLVQGGGYTF.

The V gene is TRBV29-1, the J gene TRBJ2-6; 7 bases align to TRBD1. Trimming at V came to 0 bases and at J to 3 bases, leaving 8 bases not matched to a gene. The CDR3 contains 17 residues. Germline-derived CDR1 and CDR2 are SQVTM and ANQGSEA. This CDR3 is CSVEDRDRLLGANVLTF. CDR3 DNA sequence: TGCAGCGTTGAAGACCGGGACAGACTTCTTGGGGCCAACGTCCTGACTTTC.

The chain is built from TRBV3-1 (or the pseudogene TRBV3-2) and TRBJ1-4; D uncertain. V lost 4 bases to trimming and J lost 5 bases, with 20 bases between them. The CDR3 totals 17 residues. Germline CDR1 and CDR2: LGHDT and YNNKEL (reference sequence). The CDR3 nucleotides read TGTGCCAGCAGCCCTACGGGGTGGCGGGTAAAAAATGAAAAACTGTTTTTT. Residues: CASSPTGWRVKNEKLFF.

The chain employs TRBV15 and TRBJ2-1, with 12 bases identical to TRBD2. The CDR3 covers 16 residues. The junction had 2 bases not matched to a gene; V was cut back by 1 base and J by 4 bases. Germline CDR1 LNHNV, CDR2 YYDKDF (reference sequence). The CDR3 loop is CATSRGTSGDYNEQFF. The CDR3 nucleotides are TGTGCCACCAGCAGAGGGACTAGCGGGGATTACAATGAGCAGTTCTTC.

The chain couples TRBV7-6 to TRBJ1-2, with D tentatively TRBD1 (5 bases). Germline CDR1 and CDR2: SGHVS and FNYEAQ. CDR3 size: 14 residues. Trimming left V 5 bases short and J 5 bases short, with 15 bases between. CDR3 sequence: CASSPTQDLYGYTF. CDR3 DNA: TGTGCCAGCAGCCCGACACAGGATCTTTATGGCTACACCTTC.

The V gene is TRBV30, the J gene TRBJ1-6; the match to TRBD1 covers 8 bases. Germline CDR1 GTSNPN, CDR2 SVGIG (reference sequence). This CDR3 spans 15 amino acids. Trimming removed 2 bases from V and 10 bases from J; junction bases left unmatched: 10. The CDR3 DNA is TGTGCCTGGAGTCTACCCGACAGGGGAAAATCACCCCTCCACTTT. It is translated as CAWSLPDRGKSPLHF.

This clone was observed a few times. The gene calls are TRBV19 and TRBJ1-6, with 9 bases aligning to TRBD1. CDR1 and CDR2 from the germline V gene are LNHDA and SQIVND (reference sequence). V shed 4 bases and J 5 bases; nucleotides not matched to a gene: 9. The CDR3 sequence is 17 residues long. For the CDR3, the DNA is TGTGCCAGTAGTACCCAGGGGACAGGGTCCCATAATTCACCCCTCCACTTT. Its translation is CASSTQGTGSHNSPLHF.

This CDR3 is CASSPRDIFYEQYF. CDR3 DNA: TGTGCCAGCAGCCCTCGGGACATCTTCTACGAGCAGTACTTC. The gene calls are TRBV9 and TRBJ2-7, with D possibly matching TRBD1 (6 bases). Germline V CDR1 and CDR2: SGDLS, YYNGEE. The CDR3 has 14 residues. Trimming left V 4 bases short and J 3 bases short, with 14 bases between.

The chain employs TRBV5-1 and TRBJ1-2, with D perhaps matching TRBD1 (6 bases). This CDR3 region has 14 residues. V lost 4 bases and J lost 2, with 12 bases in between. Germline values: CDR1 SGHRS, CDR2 YFSETQ. The CDR3 sequence: CASSGLGQNYGYTF. The CDR3 nucleotides are TGCGCCAGCAGCGGGTTAGGACAGAACTATGGCTACACCTTC.

The chain combines TRBV4-3 with TRBJ1-2; 7 bases map to TRBD1. CDR3 length: 18 residues. The V gene's germline CDR1 is LGHNA and CDR2 YSLEER. Trimming cost V 3 bases and J 3 bases; bases outside gene matches: 16. CDR3 protein: CASSQETGRRWGDYGYTF. CDR3 nucleotides: TGCGCCAGCAGCCAGGAGACAGGGCGACGTTGGGGGGACTATGGCTACACCTTC.

In this sample, this clone turned up once. The genes are TRBV19 and TRBJ2-1, with D hard to call. The CDR3 totals 13 residues. In germline, CDR1 is LNHDA, CDR2 SQIVND (reference sequence). Between the trimmed V and J ends, which lost 5 bases and 2 bases, there was a span of 7 bases. The CDR3 sequence is CASSPRTYNEQFF. The CDR3 coding sequence is TGTGCCAGTAGTCCTAGGACCTACAATGAGCAGTTCTTC.

J is TRBJ1-2 and V is TRBV29-1; D call uncertain. Germline V CDR1 and CDR2: SQVTM, ANQGSEA. Trimming shortened V by 7 bases and J by 5 bases, and 11 bases separated the two germline ends. This CDR3 has 11 amino acids. The CDR3 DNA sequence: TGCAGCGGATTTGACGGGTATGGCTACACCTTC. Translation gives CSGFDGYGYTF.

This clone was seen a single time. The genes are TRBV27 and TRBJ1-6; tentative D call: TRBD1 (6 bases). Germline lookup yields CDR1 MNHEY and CDR2 SMNVEV (reference sequence). There are 15 residues in the CDR3. V gave up 4 bases and J gave up 4 bases, with 11 bases separating them. CDR3 region: CASSSPGVYNSPLHF. The CDR3 DNA reads as TGTGCCAGCAGTTCCCCAGGGGTGTATAATTCACCCCTCCACTTT.

The V and J genes are TRBV6-5 and TRBJ1-6; TRBD1 is a possible D gene (5 bases). Germline lookup yields CDR1 MNHEY and CDR2 SVGAGI. This CDR3 is built from 15 residues. The V end was cut by 5 bases, the J end by 0 bases, with 8 bases between. The CDR3 sequence: CASSLRDSYNSPLHF. CDR3 DNA: TGTGCCAGCAGTCTCAGGGACTCCTATAATTCACCCCTCCACTTT.

This chain connects TRBV6-5 to TRBJ2-5; TRBD2 matches 7 bases. The V and J ends lost 6 bases and 2 bases, in that order; junction bases with no gene match: 0. The CDR3 loop spans 12 amino acids. Germline V gene data show CDR1 as MNHEY and CDR2 as SVGAGI. The chain's CDR3 is CASRGLQETQYF. The CDR3, as DNA: TGTGCCAGCAGGGGACTACAAGAGACCCAGTACTTC.

The rearrangement joins TRBV18 to TRBJ2-2, with TRBD2 matching over 7 bases. The CDR3 spans 14 residues. Germline CDR1 is KGHSH and CDR2 is LQKENI. The trim removed 4 bases at V and 5 bases at J, leaving 4 bases unmatched. The CDR3 bases are TGTGCCAGCTCACGCCCTAGCGGTACCGGGGAGCTGTTTTTT. This gives the protein CASSRPSGTGELFF.

The J gene is TRBJ2-5, the V gene TRBV11-2; D not certain. Trimming removed 0 bases at V and 7 bases at J, with 9 bases between. The CDR3 runs to 13 residues. CDR1 is SGHAT and CDR2 is FQNNGV in the germline V gene. The CDR3 reads CASSLEPVGTQYF. In DNA, the CDR3 is TGTGCCAGCAGCTTAGAACCGGTCGGGACCCAGTACTTC.

The chain joins TRBV7-9 to TRBJ1-6; D gene ambiguous. V was trimmed by 7 bases and J by 7 bases, leaving 20 bases between them. Per germline, CDR1 SEHNR and CDR2 FQNEAQ (reference sequence). CDR3 length: 16 amino acids. In DNA form, the CDR3 reads TGTGCCAGCACCGTCGACCTTCCTAACGGGAATTCACCCCTCCACTTT. Encoded protein: CASTVDLPNGNSPLHF.

This chain links TRBV2 with TRBJ1-1; D remains unclear. CDR3 length: 13 residues. V lost 7 bases to trimming and J lost 1 base, with 10 bases between them. Looked up from germline, CDR1 is SNHLY and CDR2 is FYNNEI. In DNA form, the CDR3 reads TGTGCCAGCAATCGAGATCCGAACACTGAAGCTTTCTTT. It is translated as CASNRDPNTEAFF.

The rearrangement uses TRBV19 and TRBJ1-2, with D tentatively TRBD1 (6 bases). The CDR3 is 14 residues long. The ends were cut back, 4 bases at V and 6 bases at J, with 15 bases in the middle. Germline V gene lookup returns CDR1 LNHDA and CDR2 SQIVND (reference sequence). As DNA, the CDR3 is TGTGCCAGTAGTACCCCCAACAGGGCCGATGGCTACACCTTC. Its translation is CASSTPNRADGYTF.

The chain couples TRBV7-7 to TRBJ2-2, with D possibly TRBD2 on 5 matching bases. Germline V lookup: CDR1 SSHAT, CDR2 FNYEAQ (reference sequence). The CDR3 runs to 14 residues. V was cut by 4 bases and J by 4 bases, with 10 bases left in between. This CDR3 reads CASSSTMSTGELFF. CDR3 nucleotide sequence: TGTGCCAGCAGCTCGACTATGAGCACCGGGGAGCTGTTTTTT.

The V and J genes are TRBV3-1 (or the pseudogene TRBV3-2) and TRBJ1-1; D unclear. Germline assignment: CDR1 LGHDT and CDR2 YNNKEL (reference sequence). The CDR3 spans 15 residues. V shed 4 bases and J shed 4 bases, with 16 bases lying between them. CDR3 DNA: TGTGCCAGCAGCCCCGGTGGAGGGCGGAGCACTGAAGCTTTCTTT. Residues: CASSPGGGRSTEAFF.

The CDR3 is CASSDGQGRDDTEAFF. In nucleotides, the CDR3 is TGTGCCAGCAGTGATGGGCAGGGGAGGGATGACACTGAAGCTTTCTTT. The chain recombines TRBV2 with TRBJ1-1, with D maybe TRBD1 (6 bases). Deletions cut 3 bases from V and 3 bases from J, with 17 bases between. Per the germline V gene, CDR1 is SNHLY and CDR2 is FYNNEI. There are 16 residues in the CDR3.